These T cell receptor beta chains were read from a single sample in a study of human T cells and chemical hapten exposure. Using its own MiXCR run on the RACE reads, TCRdb lists one record per CDR3 protein. The sample contains more than 250,000 distinct CDR3 sequences, 7.5% to 10% of which appear only once. This material consisted of whole blood, taken in connection with sensitization to the hapten diphenylcyclopropenone (DPC). The source is a woman between 40 and 55 years old with alopecia areata. Some clones in this sample may be carry-over from other donors' samples. Both conserved end residues are part of each CDR3. D genes are given only for firm matches. Rows give clone size only sometimes, using once, few, many, or a class for an expanded clone.

j_call	d_call	clone_size	v_call	cdr3_aa	cdr3_nt
TRBJ2-5	-	-	TRBV4-2	CASSQEPGRETQYF	TGTGCCAGCAGCCAAGAACCGGGACGGGAGACCCAGTACTTC
TRBJ2-1	-	-	TRBV6-1	CASSEAPHEQFF	TGTGCCAGCAGTGAAGCCCCGCATGAGCAGTTCTTC
TRBJ1-1	-	-	TRBV7-2	CASSFWTGHEAFF	TGTGCCAGCAGCTTCTGGACGGGGCATGAAGCTTTCTTT
TRBJ2-5	TRBD2	many	TRBV6-2/TRBV6-3	CASSEIAGAETQYF	TGTGCCAGCAGCGAAATAGCGGGAGCAGAGACCCAGTACTTC
TRBJ1-1	-	-	TRBV29-1	CSATGHLNTEAFF	TGCAGCGCGACGGGACACCTGAACACTGAAGCTTTCTTT
TRBJ2-5	-	-	TRBV2	CASSERRIASLTQYF	TGTGCCAGCAGTGAAAGGCGGATAGCCTCCTTGACCCAGTACTTC
TRBJ1-2	TRBD1	once	TRBV3-1	CASSQVAGQGDYGYTF	TGTGCCAGCAGCCAAGTGGCCGGACAGGGGGACTATGGCTACACCTTC
TRBJ2-6	TRBD2	-	TRBV6-2/TRBV6-3	CASSYSAGAGANVLTF	TGTGCCAGCAGTTACTCTGCGGGGGCTGGGGCCAACGTCCTGACTTTC
TRBJ2-7	-	-	TRBV11-2	CASSFASTYEQYF	TGTGCCAGCAGCTTTGCCTCCACCTACGAGCAGTACTTC
TRBJ2-7	TRBD2	few	TRBV29-1	CSVLLGTSGSSKQYF	TGCAGCGTCCTTCTAGGGACTAGCGGGAGCAGCAAACAGTACTTC
TRBJ1-4	TRBD1	few	TRBV28	CASRPGQPNEKLFF	TGTGCCAGCCGACCGGGACAGCCAAATGAAAAACTGTTTTTT
TRBJ1-4	TRBD1	many	TRBV6-5	CASNPTGGYEKLFF	TGTGCCAGCAATCCTACAGGGGGATACGAAAAACTGTTTTTT
TRBJ2-7	TRBD2	-	TRBV7-9	CASSPPAGAGARYYEQYF	TGTGCCAGCAGCCCGCCCGCCGGAGCGGGGGCGAGGTACTACGAGCAGTACTTC
TRBJ2-3	-	few	TRBV5-4	CASSLGDLADTQYF	TGTGCCAGCAGCTTGGGGGACCTCGCAGATACGCAGTATTTT
TRBJ1-5	TRBD1	few	TRBV7-9	CASSLGDREGNQPQHF	TGTGCCAGCAGCTTAGGGGACAGGGAGGGCAATCAGCCCCAGCATTTT
TRBJ2-2	TRBD2	few	TRBV29-1	CSVRSGRSGELFF	TGCAGCGTCCGTAGCGGGAGGTCCGGGGAGCTGTTTTTT
TRBJ2-1	-	many	TRBV19	CASSINYPNEQFF	TGTGCCAGTAGTATAAACTATCCCAATGAGCAGTTCTTC
TRBJ2-1	-	-	TRBV25-1	CASRVPISGEQFF	TGTGCCAGCAGAGTCCCCATTTCTGGTGAGCAGTTCTTC
TRBJ2-7	-	many	TRBV3-1	CASSHDGQGGTYEQYF	TGTGCCAGCAGCCATGACGGACAGGGAGGGACGTACGAGCAGTACTTC
TRBJ2-7	TRBD1	few	TRBV15	CATSGDRFPSYEQYF	TGTGCCACCAGCGGGGACAGGTTCCCCTCCTACGAGCAGTACTTC
TRBJ1-5	TRBD1	few	TRBV20-1	CSARARDRGIRSNQPQHF	TGCAGTGCTAGAGCCCGGGACAGGGGTATTCGGAGCAATCAGCCCCAGCATTTT
TRBJ2-2	TRBD2	-	TRBV19	CASSRGLAVSNTGELFF	TGTGCCAGTAGTAGGGGACTAGCGGTCTCTAACACCGGGGAGCTGTTTTTT
TRBJ2-1	-	few	TRBV12-3/TRBV12-4	CASSFQDSFDEQFF	TGTGCCAGCAGTTTTCAGGACTCCTTCGATGAGCAGTTCTTC
TRBJ1-6	-	few	TRBV7-6	CASSLDGPGRSPLHF	TGTGCCAGCAGTCTAGACGGACCCGGTAGATCACCCCTCCACTTT